This TCR beta chain came from a study of T cells after yellow fever vaccination. TCRdb used MiXCR to reprocess the 5' RACE reads, holding one entry per CDR3 protein. The sample has roughly 350,000 distinct CDR3 sequences; about 4% are singletons. With respect to this clonotype: Antigen specificity is unknown.

Germline V gives CDR1 SGHAT, CDR2 FQNNGV. The CDR3 spans 18 residues. V shed 0 bases and J shed 0 bases, with 12 bases lying between them. The study's findings and limits: Relatively few clonotypes were ones that appeared in both CD4 and CD8 compartments. FACS-sorted repertoires could harbor abundant contaminating bulk-population clonotypes.

The origin of this receptor is a young man who received the YFV17D yellow fever vaccine. The source material was PBMCs, sampled 5 days after the yellow fever booster vaccination. The V gene is TRBV11-2, the J gene TRBJ1-6; D uncertain. The CDR3 coding sequence is TGTGCCAGCAGCTTAGATCGTGGGGAAAGCTCCTATAATTCACCCCTCCACTTT. It specifies CASSLDRGESSYNSPLHF.